This T cell receptor beta chain was found in a study of identical twins. TCRdb itself ran the 5' RACE reads through MiXCR, one entry per CDR3 protein. The data hold about 200,000 distinct CDR3 sequences, with around 10% observed a single time. This clonotype turned up a few times. V lost 7 bases, J lost 0 bases, and 13 bases lay in between. This CDR3 is 15 amino acids long. This TCR derives from a woman aged 18-30 years in good health. The chain is built from TRBV12-3 or TRBV12-4 and TRBJ1-3; a weak D match, TRBD1 (5 bases). Material for sequencing was memory (CD45RO+) T cells sorted from blood. CDR3 sequence reads: CASTFGGISGNTIYF. The CDR3, as DNA: TGTGCCAGCACCTTTGGGGGGATCTCTGGAAACACCATATATTTT.